These 19 T cell receptor beta chains were sequenced from one sample in a study of blood T cell repertoires in COVID-19. Profiled with immunoSEQ multiplex PCR; TCRdb holds only in-frame clones, not every one. The sample consists of about 50,000 clones, 70% to 85% of them appearing once. Sequenced sample: peripheral blood. The source of these receptors is a human donor in a cohort sampled during active COVID-19.

The chain couples TRBV7-2 to TRBJ2-1; D ambiguous. Trimming pared 1 base from V and 10 bases from J, leaving 14 bases between. CDR3 length equals 14 residues. Germline V gives CDR1 SGHTA, CDR2 FQGNSA. The CDR3 here is CASSLDGVSREQFF. The CDR3 DNA sequence: TGTGCCAGCAGCTTAGACGGTGTGTCGAGGGAGCAGTTCTTC.

The genes are TRBV7-3 and TRBJ1-1; 7 nucleotides align to TRBD1. Trimming cost V 2 bases and J 4 bases; bases outside gene matches: 4. The germline CDR1 and CDR2 sequences are SGHTA and FQGTGA. CDR3 length: 14 residues. CDR3 region: CASSLYQGGTEAFF. For the CDR3, the DNA is TGTGCCAGCAGCTTATATCAGGGGGGCACTGAAGCTTTCTTT.

V gene TRBV30 combines with J gene TRBJ2-5, with TRBD1 as a possible D gene (6 bases). The length of the CDR3 is 15 residues. Trimming shortened V by 4 bases and J by 2 bases, and 17 bases separated the two germline ends. From germline, CDR1 is GTSNPN and CDR2 SVGIG (reference sequence). CDR3 nucleotide sequence: TGTGCCTGGACCAGGGGTTCGTTGGGACAAGAGACCCAGTACTTC. It codes for CAWTRGSLGQETQYF.

V usage is TRBV7-2 and J usage is TRBJ2-2, with 7 bases lining up with TRBD1. Looked up from germline, CDR1 is SGHTA and CDR2 is FQGNSA. CDR3 size: 16 residues. J was trimmed by 1 base and V by 5 bases; bases with no gene match: 7. CDR3 nucleotide sequence: TGTGCCAGCAGCGGTATACAGGGGTGGAACACCGGGGAGCTGTTTTTT. Residues: CASSGIQGWNTGELFF.

V gene TRBV2 combines with J gene TRBJ1-5; the match to TRBD1 covers 8 bases. V trimming: 5 bases; J trimming: 3 bases; junction bases outside the gene matches: 3. This CDR3 comprises 14 residues. The germline V gene encodes CDR1 SNHLY and CDR2 FYNNEI. Here the CDR3 DNA reads TGTGCCAGCAGTCTACAGGGGGTCAATCAGCCCCAGCATTTT. This translates into CASSLQGVNQPQHF.

This chain connects TRBV30 to TRBJ2-1; the match to TRBD2 covers 8 bases. The CDR3 loop spans 12 amino acids. CDR1 GTSNPN and CDR2 SVGIG come from the germline V gene (reference sequence). V lost 8 bases, J lost 8 bases, and 8 bases stayed unmatched. CDR3 nucleotides: TGTGCCGAAGGGACTAGGCTTGATGAGCAGTTCTTC. Protein sequence: CAEGTRLDEQFF.

This clone was counted a few times. V usage is TRBV14 and J usage is TRBJ2-1; D gene ambiguous. The germline V gene encodes CDR1 SGHDN and CDR2 FVKESK. Trimming stripped 4 bases from V and 2 bases from J, with 9 bases between. CDR3 length: 14 residues. Here the CDR3 reads CASSPVTAYNEQFF. CDR3 in DNA: TGTGCCAGCAGCCCCGTTACGGCCTACAATGAGCAGTTCTTC. Supplemented by reference TRBV14 and TRBJ2-1, the full variable domain reads EAGVTQFPSHSVIEKGQTVTLRCDPISGHDNLYWYRRVMGKEIKFLLHFVKESKQDESGMPNNRFLAERTGGTYSTLKVQPAELEDSGVYFCASSPVTAYNEQFFGPGTRLTVL.

The V and J genes are TRBV27 and TRBJ2-6, with D possibly TRBD2 on 5 matching bases. The CDR3 is made up of 16 amino acids. V was trimmed by 2 bases and J by 1 base, leaving 9 bases between them. Germline loops: CDR1 MNHEY, CDR2 SMNVEV (reference sequence). The DNA of the CDR3 is TGTGCCAGCAGTTTACTCGGACTGTCTGGGGCCAACGTCCTGACTTTC. As protein: CASSLLGLSGANVLTF.

CDR3 DNA sequence: TGTGCCAGCAGTGACTCAGCAGCAGGGGGCACCGGGGAGCTGTTTTTT. Its translation: CASSDSAAGGTGELFF. The chain carries TRBV6-4 and TRBJ2-2, with 7 bases identical to TRBD1. The CDR3 has 16 residues. V shed 0 bases, J shed 4 bases, and the junction held 5 bases outside the gene matches. CDR1 and CDR2 (germline): MRHNA, SNTAGT.

Here the CDR3 reads CASSYLGGDAYNEQFF. The CDR3 DNA reads as TGTGCCAGCAGTTACCTGGGCGGGGACGCCTACAATGAGCAGTTCTTC. The V call is TRBV6-5, the J call TRBJ2-1; possible D gene TRBD2, 6 bases. V dropped 2 bases and J dropped 2 bases, with 13 bases sitting between them. The V gene's germline CDR1 is MNHEY and CDR2 SVGAGI. The CDR3 has 16 amino acids.

The chain links TRBV2 to TRBJ1-1, with a tentative D call TRBD1 (6 bases). V was pared by 6 bases and J by 4 bases, with 30 bases between. Germline V gene sequence: CDR1 SNHLY, CDR2 FYNNEI. This CDR3 contains 19 residues. The CDR3 loop reads CASSPSGPGQIKRRTEAFF. The DNA of the CDR3 is TGTGCCAGCAGCCCCTCGGGGCCCGGACAGATCAAGCGACGCACTGAAGCTTTCTTT. Variable domain in full (rest from reference TRBV2 and TRBJ1-1): EPEVTQTPSHQVTQMGQEVILRCVPISNHLYFYWYRQILGQKVEFLVSFYNNEISEKSEIFDDQFSVERPDGSNFTLKIRSTKLEDSAMYFCASSPSGPGQIKRRTEAFFGQGTRLTVV.

This chain joins TRBV7-3 and TRBJ2-7, with 8 bases fitting TRBD2. The V gene end was trimmed by 1 base and the J gene end by 6 bases; junction bases not matched to a gene: 8. The CDR3 has 15 residues. CDR1 SGHTA and CDR2 FQGTGA come from the germline V gene. The CDR3 DNA reads as TGTGCCAGCAGCTTAATCCCGGGAGGGCAGCGCGAGCAGTACTTC. Protein product: CASSLIPGGQREQYF.

The rearrangement uses TRBV6-5 and TRBJ2-3; TRBD2 agrees at 7 bases. Looked up from germline, CDR1 is MNHEY and CDR2 is SVGAGI. Losses at the gene ends were 0 bases for V and 2 bases for J; bases not matched to a gene: 2. This CDR3 is 15 amino acids long. CDR3 residues: CASSYSGTNTDTQYF. DNA of the CDR3: TGTGCCAGCAGTTACTCGGGGACTAACACAGATACGCAGTATTTT.

This clone was found once. The chain joins TRBV12-3 or TRBV12-4 to TRBJ2-2; possibly TRBD1 for D (5 bases). V shed 6 bases and J shed 6 bases, with 11 bases lying between them. CDR3 length: 13 amino acids. The chain's CDR3 is CASSLTDPGELFF. CDR3 DNA sequence: TGTGCCAGCAGCCTGACAGACCCCGGGGAGCTGTTTTTT.

V is TRBV7-2 and J is TRBJ1-5; TRBD1 might be the D (6 bases). With 6 bases removed from V and 7 bases from J, the gap between germline ends came to 13 bases. CDR1 and CDR2 (germline): SGHTA, FQGNSA. The CDR3 spans 13 residues. The CDR3: CASRAGARQPQHF. In DNA, the CDR3 is TGTGCCAGCAGGGCAGGGGCCAGGCAGCCCCAGCATTTT.

The chain uses TRBV5-1 and TRBJ2-3; 7 positions match TRBD2. The V segment lost 4 bases and the J segment 2 bases; nucleotides outside the gene matches: 7. The CDR3 is 15 residues long. Germline CDR1 is SGHRS and CDR2 is YFSETQ. The CDR3 DNA sequence: TGCGCCAGCAGCCTGACTGGGACTATCACAGATACGCAGTATTTT. Translated, it gives CASSLTGTITDTQYF.

The chain employs TRBV7-8 and TRBJ1-1; 7 nucleotides match TRBD1. V lost 10 bases to trimming and J lost 7 bases; unmatched junction nucleotides: 12. The CDR3 runs to 13 residues. Germline V lookup: CDR1 SGHVS, CDR2 FQNEAQ. CDR3 region: CATSTGRRIEAFF. The CDR3 region has the DNA TGTGCCACTTCGACAGGGAGACGAATTGAAGCTTTCTTT.

V gene TRBV3-1 (or the pseudogene TRBV3-2) combines with J gene TRBJ2-1; 10 bases fit TRBD2. This CDR3 has 16 residues. V lost 0 bases to trimming and J lost 7 bases; unmatched junction nucleotides: 6. Germline V gene lookup returns CDR1 LGHDT and CDR2 YNNKEL (reference sequence). For the CDR3, the DNA is TGTGCCAGCAGCCAAGATTCGGCTAGCGGGAGTAATGAGCAGTTCTTC. This codes for CASSQDSASGSNEQFF.

The V and J genes are TRBV9 and TRBJ2-1; no definite D call. The V end lost 4 bases, the J end lost 4 bases, and 6 bases lay between the germline ends. Per germline, CDR1 SGDLS and CDR2 YYNGEE. This CDR3 region has 12 residues. CDR3 residues: CASSPGYNEQFF. DNA for the CDR3: TGTGCCAGCAGCCCCGGGTACAATGAGCAGTTCTTC.